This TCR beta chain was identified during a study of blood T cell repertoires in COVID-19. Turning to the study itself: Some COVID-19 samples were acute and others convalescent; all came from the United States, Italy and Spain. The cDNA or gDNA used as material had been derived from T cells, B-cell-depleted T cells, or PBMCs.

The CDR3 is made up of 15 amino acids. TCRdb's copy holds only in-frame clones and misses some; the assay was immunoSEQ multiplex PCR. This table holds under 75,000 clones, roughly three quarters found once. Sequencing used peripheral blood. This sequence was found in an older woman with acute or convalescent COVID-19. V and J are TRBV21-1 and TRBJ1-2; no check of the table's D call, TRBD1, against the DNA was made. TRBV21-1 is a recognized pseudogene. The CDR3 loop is CASSKATGGLGGYTF. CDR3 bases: TGTGCCAGCAGCAAAGCCACAGGGGGGTTAGGTGGCTACACCTTC.